A single T cell receptor beta chain is shown here with its context. Its target is unknown. After isolation, RNA underwent reverse transcription to generate cDNA as the sequencing template. Measured with immunoSEQ multiplex PCR; TCRdb has only the in-frame clones, and not every one. The sample carries roughly 230,000 clones, approximately 45% recorded once. These data are taken from a study of CD8+ T cells in alopecia areata. Whole-study findings and limits: Lesional scalp displayed greater clonality than normal scalp, most notably in alopecia totalis/universalis.

Treatment of the sample: oral pan-JAK inhibitor, 5-10 mg twice daily. Peripheral blood, together with lesional scalp punch biopsies, was collected from alopecia areata patients. This clonotype originated in a human donor with alopecia areata. This specimen was CD4+ T cells sorted from blood, taken at approximately week 36, from a patient treated with tofacitinib.

CDR3: CSVDYSRTDGYTF. CDR3 nucleotide sequence: TGCAGCGTTGACTATTCACGGACAGACGGCTACACCTTC. This chain connects TRBV29-1 to TRBJ1-2; D possibly corresponds to TRBD1 (6 bases). Germline CDR1 is SQVTM and CDR2 is ANQGSEA. Trimming shortened V by 3 bases and J by 8 bases, and 16 bases separated the two germline ends. This CDR3 spans 13 amino acids.